A single sample is the source of the 13 T cell receptor beta chains below, sequenced in a study of shared clonotypes between healthy human individuals. The protocol was immunoSEQ multiplex PCR, while the TCRdb copy is restricted to in-frame clones and leaves out a portion. This sample has some 2,100,000 clones, with under 95% found just once. Naive CD8 cells comprised CD45RO-negative, CCR7-positively selected cells, excluding terminally differentiated effector memory CD45RA+ cells. The sample comprised naive CD8+ T cells from PBMCs. The receptors stem from a man younger than 35 in good health. Some clones in this sample may be carry-over from other donors' samples.

The chain carries TRBV5-8 and TRBJ1-1; D is undetermined. CDR3 length: 16 amino acids. The V gene lost 5 bases and the J gene lost 4 bases, with 21 bases spanning the gap. Germline V CDR1 and CDR2: SGHTS, YDEGEE. The CDR3 spells CASSSLQPRGSTEAFF. In DNA form, the CDR3 reads TGTGCCAGCAGTTCGCTACAACCCCGAGGGAGCACTGAAGCTTTCTTT.

V usage is TRBV30 and J usage is TRBJ2-7, with D possibly TRBD2 on 6 matching bases. CDR3 length equals 13 residues. Germline CDR1 GTSNPN, CDR2 SVGIG (reference sequence). The V end lost 4 bases, the J end lost 3 bases, and 13 bases lay between the germline ends. In DNA, the CDR3 is TGTGCCTGGAACCGGGAGAACTACTACGAGCAGTACTTC. Encoded protein: CAWNRENYYEQYF. Based on the CDR3 plus reference TRBV30 and TRBJ2-7, the full variable domain is SQTIHQWPATLVQPVGSPLSLECTVEGTSNPNLYWYRQAAGRGLQLLFYSVGIGQISSEVPQNLSASRPQDRQFILSSKKLLLSDSGFYLCAWNRENYYEQYFGPGTRLTVT.

The chain links TRBV28 to TRBJ1-5; D possibly corresponds to TRBD1 (6 bases). The ends were cut back, 6 bases at V and 5 bases at J, with 17 bases in the middle. The CDR3 covers 15 residues. CDR1 and CDR2 (germline): MDHEN, SYDVKM. The CDR3 nucleotides read TGTGCCAGCAGCCCCGTGTCAGGGGTTGATCAGCCCCAGCATTTT. The encoded protein is CASSPVSGVDQPQHF.

The chain uses TRBV4-1 and TRBJ1-1, with a possible D match to TRBD1 (6 bases). CDR3 length: 16 residues. Germline V gene data show CDR1 as MGHRA and CDR2 as YSYEKL. Trimming left V 6 bases short and J 0 bases short, with 17 bases between. CDR3 sequence: CASREGQNRMNTEAFF. The CDR3, as DNA: TGCGCCAGCAGAGAAGGACAGAACCGCATGAACACTGAAGCTTTCTTT.

The chain combines TRBV27 with TRBJ1-5, with TRBD1 as a possible D gene (5 bases). Per the germline V gene, CDR1 is MNHEY and CDR2 is SMNVEV (reference sequence). V was clipped by 6 bases and J by 5 bases, with 14 bases between them. CDR3 size: 14 residues. This chain's CDR3 is CASSRIVGDQPQHF. For the CDR3, the DNA is TGTGCCAGCAGCCGCATTGTAGGGGATCAGCCCCAGCATTTT.

In regard to this clone: At one of its ends the junction is not consistent with the germline gene, which may arise from a read error. The chain combines TRBV28 with TRBJ1-2; 7 nucleotides line up with TRBD1. CDR3 size: 13 residues. Germline assignment: CDR1 MDHEN and CDR2 SYDVKM. CDR3 sequence reads: CVSRGAGEGGYTF. CDR3 DNA: TGTGTCAGCAGGGGGGCAGGGGAGGGTGGCTACACCTTC.

V usage is TRBV28 and J usage is TRBJ1-2; D ambiguous. Looked up from germline, CDR1 is MDHEN and CDR2 is SYDVKM. The CDR3 length is 14 residues. V lost 3 bases, J lost 4 bases, and 12 bases lay in between. CDR3 DNA sequence: TGTGCCAGCAGTTTGTTGGGCGGGCCCTATGGCTACACCTTC. It encodes CASSLLGGPYGYTF.

The chain uses TRBV7-9 and TRBJ2-4, with 8 bases matching TRBD2. This CDR3 contains 12 residues. J lost 7 bases, V lost 8 bases, and 4 bases had no gene match. Looked up from germline, CDR1 is SEHNR and CDR2 is FQNEAQ (reference sequence). This chain's CDR3 is CASHSGGNIQYF. As DNA, the CDR3 is TGTGCCAGCCACTCGGGGGGGAACATTCAGTACTTC.

The V gene is TRBV10-2, the J gene TRBJ2-7; the D gene is possibly TRBD1 (6 bases). The CDR3 runs 13 residues. V was pared by 6 bases and J by 4 bases, with 13 bases between. Per germline, CDR1 WSHSY and CDR2 SAAADI. The CDR3 nucleotides read TGCGCCAGCAGCCCCCGGACAGTGTACGAGCAGTACTTC. Its translation: CASSPRTVYEQYF.

This clone occurred once. The chain couples TRBV27 to TRBJ2-5; TRBD2 aligns across 8 bases. This CDR3 is built from 14 residues. Germline V CDR1 and CDR2: MNHEY, SMNVEV (reference sequence). V dropped 4 bases and J dropped 5; count of bases not matched to a gene: 6. The CDR3: CASSSQGLVETQYF. The DNA of the CDR3 is TGTGCCAGCAGTTCCCAGGGACTAGTTGAGACCCAGTACTTC.

This clone has a handful of counts. Within the sample, other DNA sequences also encode this same CDR3. The CDR3 spells CASSVEGGKLFF. In DNA form, the CDR3 reads TGTGCCAGCAGCGTCGAGGGGGGAAAACTGTTTTTT. V is TRBV9 and J is TRBJ1-4; weak D call: TRBD1 (6 bases). Trimming removed 2 bases at V and 10 bases at J, with 9 bases between. The CDR3 length is 12 residues. Germline V gene lookup returns CDR1 SGDLS and CDR2 YYNGEE. The variable domain in full, with the rest retrieved from reference TRBV9 and TRBJ1-4, is DSGVTQTPKHLITATGQRVTLRCSPRSGDLSVYWYQQSLDQGLQFLIQYYNGEERAKGNILERFSAQQFPDLHSELNLSSLELGDSALYFCASSVEGGKLFFGSGTQLSVL.

The CDR3, as DNA: TGCGCCAGCAGCCTGACAGGGGGCCCTCCCGGGGAGCTGTTTTTT. Protein: CASSLTGGPPGELFF. V and J are TRBV4-3 and TRBJ2-2, with 10 bases that match TRBD1. J was trimmed by 6 bases and V by 4 bases; bases with no gene match: 5. Germline loops: CDR1 LGHNA, CDR2 YSLEER. The CDR3 has 15 residues.

This rearrangement joins TRBV28 to TRBJ2-1; 13 bases agree with TRBD2. The CDR3 covers 15 residues. Germline V gene data show CDR1 as MDHEN and CDR2 as SYDVKM. Losses at the gene ends were 5 bases for V and 7 bases for J; bases not matched to a gene: 5. CDR3 sequence reads: CASSPGTSGKNEQFF. The CDR3 DNA follows: TGTGCCAGCAGTCCTGGGACTAGCGGGAAGAATGAGCAGTTCTTC.